The T cell receptor beta chain under discussion was sequenced for a study of T-cell reconstitution after alpha-beta-depleted transplantation in children. Study results and caveats: T-cell counts and diversity were attributed mostly to newly produced T cells one year after transplant.

This clonotype was counted ten times or more. Its antigen remains unknown. A TCRbeta library incorporating unique molecular identifiers was prepared. TCRdb independently ran MiXCR on the PCR reads; one entry per CDR3 protein. Of 670,000 or so distinct CDR3 sequences in the sample, less than 15% are singletons; the top ten hold 0.65% to 0.9%. The CDR3 extends over 15 amino acids. Germline values: CDR1 MGHRA, CDR2 YSYEKL. V lost 2 bases and J lost 10, with 18 bases in between. The source of this sequence is a girl under 10 years old with congenital amegakaryocytic thrombocytopenia, due to receive a stem cell transplant. The chain is built from TRBV4-1 and TRBJ2-1, with a weak D call TRBD2 (6 bases). Here the sequenced sample was PBMCs, taken before TCRalphabeta/CD19-depleted stem cell transplant. CDR3 loop: CASSQTYLAAQEQFF. The CDR3 bases are TGCGCCAGCAGCCAAACCTACTTAGCGGCGCAGGAGCAGTTCTTC.